This section outlines one T cell receptor beta chain sequence together with its context. These data belong to a study of blood T cell repertoires in COVID-19. Method: immunoSEQ multiplex PCR; TCRdb's copy keeps in-frame clones and lacks some. This table has roughly 90,000 clones, approximately 90% appearing once. The TCR originated in a man aged 50 to 59 with acute or convalescent COVID-19. Sequencing was carried out using peripheral blood.

CDR3 amino acids: CASSSILRGRNTEAFF. Written as DNA, the CDR3 is TGTGCCAGCAGTTCGATCCTCAGGGGAAGGAACACTGAAGCTTTCTTT. The chain combines TRBV6-5 with TRBJ1-1; the D gene is possibly TRBD1 (6 bases). The V and J ends lost 4 bases and 1 base respectively, with 16 bases between them. Germline CDR1 MNHEY, CDR2 SVGAGI. There are 16 residues in the CDR3.